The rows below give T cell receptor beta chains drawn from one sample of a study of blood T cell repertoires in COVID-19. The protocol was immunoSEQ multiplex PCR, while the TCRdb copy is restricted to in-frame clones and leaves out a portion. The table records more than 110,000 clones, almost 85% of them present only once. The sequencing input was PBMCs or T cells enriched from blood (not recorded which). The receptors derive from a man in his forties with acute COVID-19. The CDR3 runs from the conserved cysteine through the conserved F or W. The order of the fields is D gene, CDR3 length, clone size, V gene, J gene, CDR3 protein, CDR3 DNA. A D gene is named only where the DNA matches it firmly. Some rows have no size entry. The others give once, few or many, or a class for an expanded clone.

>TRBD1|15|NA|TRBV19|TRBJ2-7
CASRITGTGFDEQYF
TGTGCCAGTAGAATTACCGGGACAGGATTTGACGAGCAGTACTTC
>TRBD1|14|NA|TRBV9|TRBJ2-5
CASSVGQGVETQYF
TGTGCCAGCAGCGTGGGACAGGGAGTGGAGACCCAGTACTTC
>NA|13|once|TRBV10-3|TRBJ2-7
CAISGTATYEQYF
TGTGCCATCAGTGGAACCGCGACCTACGAGCAGTACTTC
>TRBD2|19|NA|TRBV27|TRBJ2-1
CASSMLAGASLVKKNEQFF
TGTGCCAGCAGTATGCTAGCGGGTGCGAGCTTAGTGAAAAAAAATGAGCAGTTCTTC
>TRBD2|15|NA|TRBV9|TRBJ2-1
CASSTLAGGYNEQFF
TGTGCCAGCAGCACCCTAGCGGGGGGATACAATGAGCAGTTCTTC
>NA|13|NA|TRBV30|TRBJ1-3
CAWSAGAGNTIYF
TGTGCCTGGAGTGCAGGGGCTGGAAACACCATATATTTT
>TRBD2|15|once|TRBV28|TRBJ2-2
CASNPPRGGAGELFF
TGTGCCAGCAACCCACCCCGGGGGGGCGCCGGGGAGCTGTTTTTT
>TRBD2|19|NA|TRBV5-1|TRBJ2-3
CASSWSGTSGGAGTDTQYF
TGCGCCAGCAGCTGGTCCGGGACTAGCGGGGGGGCCGGGACAGATACGCAGTATTTT
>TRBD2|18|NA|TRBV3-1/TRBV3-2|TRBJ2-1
CASSPRGEAGGSYNEQFF
TGTGCCAGCAGCCCCCGGGGTGAAGCGGGAGGCTCCTACAATGAGCAGTTCTTC
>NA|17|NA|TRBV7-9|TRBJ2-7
CASSLATGTDFSYEQYF
TGTGCCAGCAGCTTAGCGACCGGGACTGATTTCTCCTACGAGCAGTACTTC
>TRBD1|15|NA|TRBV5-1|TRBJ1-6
CASSLGPGGDSPLHF
TGCGCCAGCAGCTTGGGTCCAGGGGGCGATTCACCCCTCCACTTT
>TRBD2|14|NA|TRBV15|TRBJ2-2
CATGAGAHTGELFF
TGTGCCACCGGAGCGGGGGCCCACACCGGGGAGCTGTTTTTT
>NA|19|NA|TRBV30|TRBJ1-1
CAWSAPTGTYADVNTEAFF
TGTGCCTGGAGCGCCCCTACGGGGACTTACGCCGACGTGAACACTGAAGCTTTCTTT
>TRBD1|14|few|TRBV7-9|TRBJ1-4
CASSLQGINEKLFF
TGTGCCAGCAGCCTACAGGGGATTAATGAAAAACTGTTTTTT
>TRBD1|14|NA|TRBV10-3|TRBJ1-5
CAISPGQANQPQHF
TGTGCCATCAGCCCTGGACAGGCGAATCAGCCCCAGCATTTT
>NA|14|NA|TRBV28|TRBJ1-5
CASKQGLGGQPQHF
TGTGCCAGTAAACAGGGTCTAGGAGGTCAGCCCCAGCATTTT
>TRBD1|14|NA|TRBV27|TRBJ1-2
CASRLGQGAYGYTF
TGTGCCAGCAGGCTAGGGCAGGGGGCTTATGGCTACACCTTC
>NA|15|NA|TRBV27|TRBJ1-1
CASSSRGGGNTEAFF
TGTGCCAGCAGTTCCAGGGGAGGGGGGAACACTGAAGCTTTCTTT
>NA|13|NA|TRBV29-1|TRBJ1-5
CSVTQGYNQPQHF
TGCAGCGTTACACAGGGCTACAATCAGCCCCAGCATTTT
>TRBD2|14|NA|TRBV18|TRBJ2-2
CASSLRREAGELFF
TGTGCCAGTTCTCTTCGTCGGGAGGCCGGGGAGCTGTTTTTT
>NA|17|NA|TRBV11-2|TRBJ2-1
CASSPRLAGWSYNEQFF
TGTGCCAGCAGCCCGCGTCTTGCGGGGTGGTCCTACAATGAGCAGTTCTTC
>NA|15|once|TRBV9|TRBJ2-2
CASSVSSTNTGELFF
TGTGCCAGCAGCGTAAGCTCCACCAACACCGGGGAGCTGTTTTTT
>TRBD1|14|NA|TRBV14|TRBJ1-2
CASSQNTGDYGYTF
TGTGCCAGCAGCCAGAATACAGGGGACTATGGCTACACCTTC
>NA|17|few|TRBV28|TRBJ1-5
CASQKKTAIRSNQPQHF
TGTGCCAGCCAAAAAAAAACAGCTATCCGGAGCAATCAGCCCCAGCATTTT
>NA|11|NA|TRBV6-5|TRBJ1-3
CAREEVDTIYF
TGTGCCAGGGAGGAAGTGGACACCATATATTTT
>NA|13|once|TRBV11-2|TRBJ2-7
CASSQGLRYEQYF
TGTGCCAGCAGCCAGGGACTCCGATACGAGCAGTACTTC
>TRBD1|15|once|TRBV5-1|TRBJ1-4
CASSRDRGRGEKLFF
TGCGCCAGCAGCCGGGACAGGGGCCGGGGTGAAAAACTGTTTTTT
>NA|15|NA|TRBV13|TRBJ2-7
CATQAPSAPIGEQYF
TGTGCCACCCAGGCCCCGTCAGCCCCTATTGGCGAGCAGTACTTC
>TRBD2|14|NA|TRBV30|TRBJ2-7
CAWEGTSGAYEQYF
TGTGCCTGGGAGGGGACTAGCGGGGCCTACGAGCAGTACTTC
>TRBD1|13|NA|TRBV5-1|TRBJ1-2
CASSYGQGVGYTF
TGCGCCAGCAGCTACGGACAGGGTGTCGGCTACACCTTC
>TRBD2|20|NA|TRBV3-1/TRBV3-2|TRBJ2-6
CASSPARTSGGAPGANVLTF
TGTGCCAGCAGCCCCGCCCGGACTAGCGGGGGGGCCCCTGGGGCCAACGTCCTGACTTTC
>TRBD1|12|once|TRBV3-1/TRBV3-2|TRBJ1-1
CASTQGGAEAFF
TGTGCCAGCACCCAGGGGGGTGCTGAAGCTTTCTTT
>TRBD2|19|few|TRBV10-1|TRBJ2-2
CASSELSSGGLPNTGELFF
TGCGCCAGCAGTGAGTTGTCTAGCGGGGGGCTTCCGAACACCGGGGAGCTGTTTTTT
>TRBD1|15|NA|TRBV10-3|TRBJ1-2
CAISETAQGALGYTF
TGTGCCATCAGTGAGACCGCACAGGGGGCGCTTGGCTACACCTTC
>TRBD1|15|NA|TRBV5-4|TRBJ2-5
CASSPTGGAGETQYF
TGTGCCAGCAGCCCGACAGGGGGCGCAGGGGAGACCCAGTACTTC
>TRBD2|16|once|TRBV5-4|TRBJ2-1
CASSLGTSGAYNEQFF
TGTGCCAGCAGCTTGGGCACTAGCGGGGCCTACAATGAGCAGTTCTTC
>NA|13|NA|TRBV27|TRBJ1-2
CASSPGSVFEVTF
TGTGCCAGCAGTCCGGGGTCTGTCTTTGAGGTCACCTTC
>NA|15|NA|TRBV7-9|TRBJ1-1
CASTPGGLGDTEAFF
TGTGCCAGCACCCCCGGGGGGCTAGGGGACACTGAAGCTTTCTTT
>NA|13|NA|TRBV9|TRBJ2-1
CASSLDSYNEQFF
TGTGCCAGCAGCCTTGACAGTTACAATGAGCAGTTCTTC
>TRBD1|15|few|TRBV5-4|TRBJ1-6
CASSLDRGNNSPLHF
TGTGCCAGCAGCTTGGACAGGGGGAATAATTCACCCCTCCACTTT
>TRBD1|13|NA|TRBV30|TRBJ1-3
CAWRDRAGNTIYF
TGTGCCTGGAGAGACAGGGCTGGAAACACCATATATTTT
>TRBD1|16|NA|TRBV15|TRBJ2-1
CATSRDPTGGYNEQFF
TGTGCCACCAGCAGAGACCCGACAGGGGGCTACAATGAGCAGTTCTTC
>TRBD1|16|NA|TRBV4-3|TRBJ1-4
CASSQPRDSANEKLFF
TGCGCCAGCAGCCAACCCAGGGACAGTGCAAATGAAAAACTGTTTTTT
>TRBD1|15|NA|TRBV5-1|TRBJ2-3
CASSLRTGETDTQYF
TGCGCCAGCAGCTTAAGGACAGGGGAGACAGATACGCAGTATTTT